A single sample is the source of the 26 T cell receptor beta chains below, sequenced in a study of blood T cell repertoires in COVID-19. Profiled with immunoSEQ multiplex PCR; TCRdb holds only in-frame clones, not every one. Of tens of thousands of clones in the sample, more than 75% were seen once. The sequenced material came from peripheral blood. The receptor source for this set is a human donor in a cohort sampled during active COVID-19.

V and J are TRBV7-6 and TRBJ2-5; no reliable D call. The germline V gene encodes CDR1 SGHVS and CDR2 FNYEAQ. Trimming removed 2 bases at V and 7 bases at J, with 8 bases between. The CDR3 spans 12 residues. DNA for the CDR3: TGTGCCAGCAGCTTACCATCGAGGACCCAGTACTTC. Its protein product is CASSLPSRTQYF. Based on the CDR3 plus reference TRBV7-6 and TRBJ2-5, the full variable domain is GAGVSQSPRYKVTKRGQDVALRCDPISGHVSLYWYRQALGQGPEFLTYFNYEAQQDKSGLPNDRFSAERPEGSISTLTIQRTEQRDSAMYRCASSLPSRTQYFGPGTRLLVL.

This clone has more than one count but fewer than ten. The chain links TRBV10-1 to TRBJ2-2; perhaps TRBD2 as D (5 bases). V was pared by 6 bases and J by 6 bases, with 8 bases between. The length of the CDR3 is 12 residues. Germline-derived CDR1 and CDR2 are WNHNN and SYGVQD (reference sequence). The DNA of the CDR3 is TGCGCCAGCAGACTAGATTCCGGGGAGCTGTTTTTT. Translating it yields CASRLDSGELFF.

The chain combines TRBV2 with TRBJ2-5; D is undetermined. The CDR3 is 15 residues long. From germline, CDR1 is SNHLY and CDR2 FYNNEI. Trimming removed 0 bases at V and 1 base at J, with 9 bases between. The CDR3 DNA reads TGTGCCAGCAGTGAAGCGGTTGCAGTCCAAGAGACCCAGTACTTC. This encodes CASSEAVAVQETQYF.

The chain carries TRBV7-9 and TRBJ1-5; 7 bases are shared with TRBD1. Germline loops: CDR1 SEHNR, CDR2 FQNEAQ (reference sequence). This CDR3 has 13 amino acids. The V gene end was trimmed by 5 bases and the J gene end by 6 bases; junction bases not matched to a gene: 4. CDR3 nucleotide sequence: TGTGCCAGCAGCCCAGGGGGACGTCAGCCCCAGCATTTT. Translating it yields CASSPGGRQPQHF. Full variable domain (remainder filled in from reference TRBV7-9 and TRBJ1-5): DTGVSQNPRHKITKRGQNVTFRCDPISEHNRLYWYRQTLGQGPEFLTYFQNEAQLEKSRLLSDRFSAERPKGSFSTLEIQRTEQGDSAMYLCASSPGGRQPQHFGDGTRLSIL.

The gene calls are TRBV2 and TRBJ2-1; 12 bases align to TRBD1. The CDR3 runs to 16 residues. V trimming: 7 bases; J trimming: 6 bases; junction bases outside the gene matches: 10. Germline values: CDR1 SNHLY, CDR2 FYNNEI. The CDR3, as DNA: TGTGCCAGCACCGAAGGGGGACAGGGGGCCTCCAATGAGCAGTTCTTC. Its protein is CASTEGGQGASNEQFF. Together with reference TRBV2 and TRBJ2-1, the CDR3 gives the full variable domain: EPEVTQTPSHQVTQMGQEVILRCVPISNHLYFYWYRQILGQKVEFLVSFYNNEISEKSEIFDDQFSVERPDGSNFTLKIRSTKLEDSAMYFCASTEGGQGASNEQFFGPGTRLTVL.

Details on this clone: This sample includes further DNA sequences coding for the same CDR3. V gene TRBV6-5 combines with J gene TRBJ1-1; unclear D gene. Trimming removed 6 bases from V and 2 bases from J, with 13 bases in between. The CDR3 spans 14 residues. Germline V CDR1 and CDR2: MNHEY, SVGAGI. The CDR3 bases are TGTGCCAGCAGGGCCGGGTCCTCAAACACTGAAGCTTTCTTT. Translation: CASRAGSSNTEAFF.

This clone was detected only a few times. The V gene is TRBV27, the J gene TRBJ2-1, with 8 bases that match TRBD2. CDR3 length: 15 amino acids. The germline V gene encodes CDR1 MNHEY and CDR2 SMNVEV (reference sequence). J was trimmed by 6 bases and V by 3 bases; bases with no gene match: 7. CDR3 DNA: TGTGCCAGCAGTTTTGGTTCGGGGGGGTTCAATGAGCAGTTCTTC. Its protein is CASSFGSGGFNEQFF.

V is TRBV7-9 and J is TRBJ2-2, with 8 bases that match TRBD1. The J segment lost 0 bases and the V segment lost 4 bases, leaving 4 bases of the junction unmatched. This CDR3 spans 16 amino acids. The germline V gene has CDR1 SEHNR and CDR2 FQNEAQ (reference sequence). The CDR3, as DNA: TGTGCCAGCAGCTCCCAGACAGGGGCGAACACCGGGGAGCTGTTTTTT. Its protein is CASSSQTGANTGELFF.

The chain links TRBV6-5 to TRBJ1-2; 7 bases fit TRBD1. The CDR3 spans 15 residues. J was trimmed by 7 bases and V by 6 bases; bases with no gene match: 14. Germline CDR1 reads MNHEY; CDR2 reads SVGAGI. CDR3 protein: CASSRLGQALGGYTF. Written as DNA, the CDR3 is TGTGCCAGCAGCCGACTAGGACAGGCTTTGGGTGGCTACACCTTC.

The CDR3, as DNA: TGTGCCAGCAGCCCGACAGCGGGACCCGGCACAGATACGCAGTATTTT. This encodes CASSPTAGPGTDTQYF. The chain combines TRBV3-1 (or the pseudogene TRBV3-2) with TRBJ2-3; 7 positions agree with TRBD2. The CDR3 runs 16 residues. The V segment lost 4 bases and the J segment 1 base; nucleotides outside the gene matches: 8. Germline CDR1 reads LGHDT; CDR2 reads YNNKEL (reference sequence).

The chain uses TRBV5-6 and TRBJ1-2; D unclear. V was cut by 0 bases and J by 0 bases, with 9 bases left in between. Looked up from germline, CDR1 is SGHDT and CDR2 is YYEEEE. This CDR3 is built from 15 residues. This chain's CDR3 is CASSLALEPNYGYTF. For the CDR3, the DNA is TGTGCCAGCAGCTTGGCTCTAGAACCTAACTATGGCTACACCTTC.

The rearrangement joins TRBV7-8 to TRBJ1-4; 7 bases fit TRBD1. V was pared by 3 bases and J by 0 bases, with 4 bases of the junction left unmatched. The CDR3 is made up of 16 amino acids. In germline, CDR1 is SGHVS, CDR2 FQNEAQ. CDR3 protein: CASSFRGGPTNEKLFF. The CDR3 nucleotides read TGTGCCAGCAGCTTCCGAGGGGGCCCAACTAATGAAAAACTGTTTTTT.

The chain combines TRBV25-1 with TRBJ2-7; D call uncertain. CDR1 MGHDK and CDR2 SYGVNS come from the germline V gene. CDR3 size: 13 residues. V lost 2 bases and J lost 4, with 9 bases in between. CDR3 protein: CASSEPPVYEQYF. The CDR3 region has the DNA TGTGCCAGCAGTGAACCTCCCGTTTACGAGCAGTACTTC.

The V gene is TRBV27, the J gene TRBJ1-6; tentative D call: TRBD1 (6 bases). The CDR3 loop spans 15 amino acids. Looked up from germline, CDR1 is MNHEY and CDR2 is SMNVEV (reference sequence). The V end lost 8 bases, the J end lost 7 bases, and 18 bases lay between the germline ends. CDR3 loop: CASRRGAGENSPLHF. CDR3 in DNA: TGTGCCAGCCGACGGGGGGCAGGGGAGAATTCACCCCTCCACTTT.

This chain links TRBV10-3 with TRBJ1-6; D is unresolved. Trimming took off 3 bases at V and 6 bases at J, with 9 bases between the two ends. CDR1 and CDR2 from the germline V gene are ENHRY and SYGVKD. The CDR3 has 14 amino acids. The CDR3 reads CAISDGLLNSPLHF. The CDR3 nucleotides read TGTGCCATCAGTGACGGGTTGCTTAATTCACCCCTCCACTTT.

The chain links TRBV15 to TRBJ2-1; TRBD2 agrees at 7 bases. The germline CDR1 and CDR2 sequences are LNHNV and YYDKDF (reference sequence). With 3 bases clipped from V and 6 bases from J, the junction kept 8 bases outside the gene matches. This CDR3 comprises 15 residues. The CDR3 spells CATSSQGLVINEQFF. In DNA, the CDR3 is TGTGCCACCAGCAGTCAAGGACTAGTAATCAATGAGCAGTTCTTC.

This clone was detected ten times or more. The rearrangement uses TRBV10-2 and TRBJ2-7; D is perhaps TRBD2 (5 bases). Germline V gene lookup returns CDR1 WSHSY and CDR2 SAAADI. This CDR3 is built from 13 residues. The V gene lost 3 bases and the J gene lost 5 bases, with 11 bases spanning the gap. The CDR3 reads CASSERGYNEQYF. The CDR3 DNA is TGCGCCAGCAGTGAACGGGGATACAACGAGCAGTACTTC.

The chain uses TRBV3-1 (or the pseudogene TRBV3-2) and TRBJ2-5; 8 nucleotides match TRBD2. Trimming took 10 bases from V and 7 from J; bases not matched to a gene: 8. The CDR3 is 12 amino acids. Germline V gives CDR1 LGHDT, CDR2 YNNKEL (reference sequence). The CDR3 here is CATKSGGGTQYF. The CDR3 DNA reads as TGTGCCACCAAGAGCGGGGGAGGGACCCAGTACTTC.

This chain links TRBV5-1 with TRBJ2-5; the D gene is possibly TRBD1 (5 bases). Germline assignment: CDR1 SGHRS and CDR2 YFSETQ. The CDR3 covers 14 residues. V dropped 0 bases and J dropped 1 base, with 7 bases sitting between them. The CDR3 region has the DNA TGCGCCAGCAGCTTGGTACAGGCCCAAGAGACCCAGTACTTC. Protein product: CASSLVQAQETQYF.

The chain joins TRBV4-1 to TRBJ1-2, with 8 bases identical to TRBD1. This CDR3 is built from 15 residues. Germline V gives CDR1 MGHRA, CDR2 YSYEKL. The ends lost 0 bases at V and 5 bases at J; junction bases unmatched: 5. CDR3 sequence reads: CASSQEAGGRYGYTF. Here the CDR3 DNA reads TGCGCCAGCAGCCAAGAGGCAGGGGGCAGGTATGGCTACACCTTC.

The CDR3 DNA is TGTGCCAGCAGTTCGTCGACTAGCGGGGGGGTCCCTCGCAATGAGCAGTTCTTC. Amino acid sequence: CASSSSTSGGVPRNEQFF. The gene calls are TRBV6-2 or TRBV6-3 and TRBJ2-1, with TRBD2 matching over 14 bases. V lost 4 bases, J lost 6 bases, and 11 bases stayed unmatched. Looked up from germline, CDR1 is MNHEY and CDR2 is SVGEGT. The CDR3 is 18 residues long.

The gene calls are TRBV2 and TRBJ2-7; TRBD1 aligns across 7 bases. From germline, CDR1 is SNHLY and CDR2 FYNNEI. The CDR3 contains 12 residues. V shed 6 bases and J 5 bases; nucleotides not matched to a gene: 4. In nucleotides, the CDR3 is TGTGCCAGCAGCCAGACAGGGAACGAGCAGTACGTC. Translated: CASSQTGNEQYV.

The chain employs TRBV25-1 and TRBJ1-4; D is ambiguous. The CDR3 length is 15 residues. CDR1 and CDR2 (germline): MGHDK, SYGVNS. V lost 3 bases to trimming and J lost 0 bases, with 8 bases between them. In DNA, the CDR3 is TGTGCCAGCAGTGAGGAGGTAGCAACTAATGAAAAACTGTTTTTT. This gives the protein CASSEEVATNEKLFF.

This clone was counted only a few times. In DNA, the CDR3 is TGTGCCAGCAGCGTAGATCCAGCGGGCCAAGAGACCCAGTACTTC. Protein sequence: CASSVDPAGQETQYF. The chain employs TRBV9 and TRBJ2-5, with D perhaps TRBD2 (6 bases). Trimming cost V 0 bases and J 1 base, with 10 bases left between them. The germline CDR1 and CDR2 sequences are SGDLS and YYNGEE. This CDR3 region has 15 residues.

The chain is built from TRBV15 and TRBJ2-7; a weak D match, TRBD2 (5 bases). Germline V gene data show CDR1 as LNHNV and CDR2 as YYDKDF (reference sequence). Trimming left V 4 bases short and J 6 bases short, with 16 bases between. The CDR3 is 14 amino acids. The CDR3 loop reads CATSTDRGSSEQYF. CDR3 coding DNA: TGTGCCACCAGCACAGATAGAGGGTCGTCCGAGCAGTACTTC.

V is TRBV7-9 and J is TRBJ2-5; D remains ambiguous. The V gene lost 4 bases and the J gene lost 4 bases, with 10 bases spanning the gap. The length of the CDR3 is 13 residues. Germline V gives CDR1 SEHNR, CDR2 FQNEAQ (reference sequence). CDR3 residues: CASSYWALETQYF. In nucleotides, the CDR3 is TGTGCCAGCAGCTACTGGGCTTTAGAGACCCAGTACTTC.